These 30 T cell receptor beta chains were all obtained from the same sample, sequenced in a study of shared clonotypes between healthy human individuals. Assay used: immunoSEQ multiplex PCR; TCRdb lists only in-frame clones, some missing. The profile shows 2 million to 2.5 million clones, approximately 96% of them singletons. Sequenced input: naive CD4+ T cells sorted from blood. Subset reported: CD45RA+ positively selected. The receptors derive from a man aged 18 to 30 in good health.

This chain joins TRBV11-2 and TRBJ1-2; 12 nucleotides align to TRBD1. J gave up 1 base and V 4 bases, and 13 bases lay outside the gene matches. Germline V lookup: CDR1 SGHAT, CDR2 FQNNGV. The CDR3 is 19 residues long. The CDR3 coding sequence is TGTGCCAGCAGCTCAACTACGGGGACAGGGGGCCACAATAACTATGGCTACACCTTC. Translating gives CASSSTTGTGGHNNYGYTF.

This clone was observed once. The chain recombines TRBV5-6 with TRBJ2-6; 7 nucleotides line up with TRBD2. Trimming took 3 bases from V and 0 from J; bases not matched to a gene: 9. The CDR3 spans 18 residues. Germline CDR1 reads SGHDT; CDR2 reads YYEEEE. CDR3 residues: CASSSSAGPNSGANVLTF. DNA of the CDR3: TGTGCCAGCAGCTCCTCAGCGGGACCAAACTCTGGGGCCAACGTCCTGACTTTC. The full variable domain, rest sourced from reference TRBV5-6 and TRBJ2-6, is DAGVTQSPTHLIKTRGQQVTLRCSPKSGHDTVSWYQQALGQGPQFIFQYYEEEERQRGNFPDRFSGHQFPNYSSELNVNALLLGDSALYLCASSSSAGPNSGANVLTFGAGSRLTVL.

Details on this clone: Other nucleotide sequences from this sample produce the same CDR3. The CDR3 region has the DNA TGCGCCAGCAGCTCAGGGCAGGGGAGGTACGAGCAGTACTTC. Translated: CASSSGQGRYEQYF. The rearrangement links TRBV5-1 to TRBJ2-7; D is possibly TRBD1 or TRBD2 (6 bases each). This CDR3 is 14 amino acids long. The V gene's germline CDR1 is SGHRS and CDR2 YFSETQ. Trimming removed 3 bases from V and 4 bases from J, with 14 bases in between.

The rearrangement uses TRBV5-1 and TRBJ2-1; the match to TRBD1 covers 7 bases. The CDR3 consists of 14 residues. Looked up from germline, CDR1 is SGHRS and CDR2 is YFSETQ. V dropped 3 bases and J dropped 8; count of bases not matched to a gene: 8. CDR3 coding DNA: TGCGCCAGCAGCTCGGGACAGATTAGCGATGAGCAGTTCTTC. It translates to CASSSGQISDEQFF. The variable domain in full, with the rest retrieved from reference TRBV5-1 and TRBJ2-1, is KAGVTQTPRYLIKTRGQQVTLSCSPISGHRSVSWYQQTPGQGLQFLFEYFSETQRNKGNFPGRFSGRQFSNSRSEMNVSTLELGDSALYLCASSSGQISDEQFFGPGTRLTVL.

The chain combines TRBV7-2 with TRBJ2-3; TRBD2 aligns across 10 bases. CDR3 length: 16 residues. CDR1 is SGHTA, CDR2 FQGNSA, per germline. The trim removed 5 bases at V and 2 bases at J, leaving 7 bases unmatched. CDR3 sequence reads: CASSPGLAELTDTQYF. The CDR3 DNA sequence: TGTGCCAGCAGCCCTGGACTAGCGGAACTCACAGATACGCAGTATTTT.

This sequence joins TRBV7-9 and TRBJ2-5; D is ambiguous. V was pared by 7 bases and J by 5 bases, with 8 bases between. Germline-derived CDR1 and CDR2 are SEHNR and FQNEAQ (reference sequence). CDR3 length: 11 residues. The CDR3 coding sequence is TGTGCCAGCACCAACGAGGAGACCCAGTACTTC. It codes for CASTNEETQYF.

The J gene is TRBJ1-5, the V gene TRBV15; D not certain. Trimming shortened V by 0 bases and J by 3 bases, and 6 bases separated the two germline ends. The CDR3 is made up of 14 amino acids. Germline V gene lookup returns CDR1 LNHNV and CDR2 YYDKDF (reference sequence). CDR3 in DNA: TGTGCCACCAGCAGAGAGGCGCACAATCAGCCCCAGCATTTT. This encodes CATSREAHNQPQHF.

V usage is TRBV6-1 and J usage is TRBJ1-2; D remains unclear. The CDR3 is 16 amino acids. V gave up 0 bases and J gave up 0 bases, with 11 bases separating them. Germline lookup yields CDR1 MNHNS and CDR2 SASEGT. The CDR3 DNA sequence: TGTGCCAGCAGTGAAGCTCTCCCCTTCCCTAACTATGGCTACACCTTC. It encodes CASSEALPFPNYGYTF.

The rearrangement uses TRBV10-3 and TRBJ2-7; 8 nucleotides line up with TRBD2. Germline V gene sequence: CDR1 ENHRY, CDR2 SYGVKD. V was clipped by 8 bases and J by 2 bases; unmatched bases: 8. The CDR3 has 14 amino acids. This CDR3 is CAIQTSGGTYEQYF. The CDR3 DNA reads TGTGCCATCCAAACTAGCGGAGGAACCTACGAGCAGTACTTC.

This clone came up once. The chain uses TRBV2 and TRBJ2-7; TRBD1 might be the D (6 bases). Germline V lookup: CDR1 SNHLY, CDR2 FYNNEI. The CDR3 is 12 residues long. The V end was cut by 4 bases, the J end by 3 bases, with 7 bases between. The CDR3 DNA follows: TGTGCCAGCAGTGGACAGGTCTACGAGCAGTACTTC. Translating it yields CASSGQVYEQYF.

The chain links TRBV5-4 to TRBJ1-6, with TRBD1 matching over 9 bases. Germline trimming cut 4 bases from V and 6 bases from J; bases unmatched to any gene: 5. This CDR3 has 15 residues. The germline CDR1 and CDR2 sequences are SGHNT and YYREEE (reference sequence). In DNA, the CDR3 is TGTGCCAGCAGCGAACGGACAGGGGTTAATTCACCCCTCCACTTT. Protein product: CASSERTGVNSPLHF.

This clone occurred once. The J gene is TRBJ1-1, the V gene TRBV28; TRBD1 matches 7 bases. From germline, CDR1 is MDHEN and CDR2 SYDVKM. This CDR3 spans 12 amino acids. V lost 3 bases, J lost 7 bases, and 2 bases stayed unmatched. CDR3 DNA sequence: TGTGCCAGCAGTTTGCAGGGGGTTGAAGCTTTCTTT. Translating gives CASSLQGVEAFF.

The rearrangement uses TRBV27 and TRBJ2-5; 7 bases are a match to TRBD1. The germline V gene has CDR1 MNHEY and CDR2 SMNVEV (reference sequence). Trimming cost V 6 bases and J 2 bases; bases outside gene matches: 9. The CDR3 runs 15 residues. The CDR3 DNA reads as TGTGCCAGCAGGCGATTACAGGGGATTCAAGAGACCCAGTACTTC. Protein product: CASRRLQGIQETQYF.

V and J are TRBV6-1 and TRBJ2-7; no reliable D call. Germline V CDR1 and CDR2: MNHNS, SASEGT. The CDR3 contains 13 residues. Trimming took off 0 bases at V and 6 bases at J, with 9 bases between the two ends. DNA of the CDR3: TGTGCCAGCAGTGAAGCGTGGTCTGGCGAGCAGTACTTC. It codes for CASSEAWSGEQYF.

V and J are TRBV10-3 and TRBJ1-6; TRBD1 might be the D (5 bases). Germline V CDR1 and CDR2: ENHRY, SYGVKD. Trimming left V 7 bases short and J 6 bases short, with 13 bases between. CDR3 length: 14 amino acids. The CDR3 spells CAITEDSSNSPLHF. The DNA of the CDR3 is TGTGCCATCACCGAAGACAGTTCTAATTCACCCCTCCACTTT.

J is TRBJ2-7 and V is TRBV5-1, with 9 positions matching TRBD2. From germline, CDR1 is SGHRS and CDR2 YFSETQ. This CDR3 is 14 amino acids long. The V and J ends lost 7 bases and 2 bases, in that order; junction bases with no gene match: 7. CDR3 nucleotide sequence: TGCGCCAGCGGGATAGCGGGAGCCCCCTACGAGCAGTACTTC. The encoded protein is CASGIAGAPYEQYF. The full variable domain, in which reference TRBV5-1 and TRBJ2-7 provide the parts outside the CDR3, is KAGVTQTPRYLIKTRGQQVTLSCSPISGHRSVSWYQQTPGQGLQFLFEYFSETQRNKGNFPGRFSGRQFSNSRSEMNVSTLELGDSALYLCASGIAGAPYEQYFGPGTRLTVT.

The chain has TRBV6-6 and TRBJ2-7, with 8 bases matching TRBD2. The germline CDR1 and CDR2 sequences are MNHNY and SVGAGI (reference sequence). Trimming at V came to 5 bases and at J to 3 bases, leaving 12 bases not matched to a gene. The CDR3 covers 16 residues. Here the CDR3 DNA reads TGTGCCAGCAGTAAACCCGGGGGGGGTTCTCACTACGAGCAGTACTTC. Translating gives CASSKPGGGSHYEQYF.

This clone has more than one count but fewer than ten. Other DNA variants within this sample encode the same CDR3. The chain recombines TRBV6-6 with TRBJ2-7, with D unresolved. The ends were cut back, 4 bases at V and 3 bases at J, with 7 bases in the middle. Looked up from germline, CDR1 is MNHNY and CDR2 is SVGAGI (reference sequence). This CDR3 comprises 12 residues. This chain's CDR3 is CASSSSSYEQYF. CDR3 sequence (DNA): TGTGCCAGCAGTTCGAGTAGCTACGAGCAGTACTTC.

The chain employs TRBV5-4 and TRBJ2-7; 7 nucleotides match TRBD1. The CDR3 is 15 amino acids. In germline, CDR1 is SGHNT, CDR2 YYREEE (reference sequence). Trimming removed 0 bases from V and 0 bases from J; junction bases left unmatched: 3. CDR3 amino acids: CASSLEGASSYEQYF. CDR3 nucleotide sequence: TGTGCCAGCAGCTTGGAGGGGGCGAGCTCCTACGAGCAGTACTTC.

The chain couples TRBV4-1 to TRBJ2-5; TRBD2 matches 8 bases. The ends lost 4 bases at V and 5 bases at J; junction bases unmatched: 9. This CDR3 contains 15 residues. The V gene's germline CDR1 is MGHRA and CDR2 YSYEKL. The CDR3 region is CASSRKRGPAETQYF. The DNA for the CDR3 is TGCGCCAGCAGCCGGAAGCGGGGGCCGGCGGAGACCCAGTACTTC.

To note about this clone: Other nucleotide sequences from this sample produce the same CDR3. CDR3 nucleotide sequence: TGCGCCAGCAGCTTGGGTACAGGGGGGAACACTGAAGCTTTCTTT. It yields the protein CASSLGTGGNTEAFF. The V call is TRBV5-1, the J call TRBJ1-1; 8 bases agree with TRBD1. The CDR3 covers 15 residues. Germline V gene lookup returns CDR1 SGHRS and CDR2 YFSETQ. With 0 bases clipped from V and 1 base from J, the junction kept 2 bases outside the gene matches.

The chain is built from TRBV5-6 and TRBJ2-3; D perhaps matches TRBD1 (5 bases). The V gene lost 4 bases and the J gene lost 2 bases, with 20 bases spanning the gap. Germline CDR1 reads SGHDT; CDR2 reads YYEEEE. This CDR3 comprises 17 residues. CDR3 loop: CASSRGLTSAYTDTQYF. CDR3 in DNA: TGTGCCAGCAGCAGGGGTTTAACGTCAGCTTACACAGATACGCAGTATTTT.

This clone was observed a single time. The CDR3 DNA is TGCGCCAGCAGCCAGAAGAGCGGGGGGGCGTCTTATGAGCAGTTCTTC. Encoded protein: CASSQKSGGASYEQFF. V usage is TRBV4-1 and J usage is TRBJ2-1, with 10 bases matching TRBD2. V lost 3 bases, J lost 8 bases, and 10 bases stayed unmatched. Germline values: CDR1 MGHRA, CDR2 YSYEKL. The CDR3 has 16 amino acids.

The CDR3 region is CASSGDSFNGELFF. The CDR3 nucleotides are TGCGCCAGCAGCGGGGACTCGTTTAATGGGGAGCTGTTTTTT. The V gene is TRBV5-1, the J gene TRBJ2-2, with D perhaps matching TRBD2 (6 bases). This CDR3 is 14 amino acids long. With 4 bases removed from V and 8 bases from J, the gap between germline ends came to 15 bases. The germline V gene encodes CDR1 SGHRS and CDR2 YFSETQ.

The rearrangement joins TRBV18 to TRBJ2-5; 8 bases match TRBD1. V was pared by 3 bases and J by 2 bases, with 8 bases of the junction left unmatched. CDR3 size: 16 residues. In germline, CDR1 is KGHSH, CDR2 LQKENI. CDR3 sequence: CASSPFGQGGQETQYF. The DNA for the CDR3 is TGTGCCAGCTCACCCTTTGGACAGGGAGGACAAGAGACCCAGTACTTC.

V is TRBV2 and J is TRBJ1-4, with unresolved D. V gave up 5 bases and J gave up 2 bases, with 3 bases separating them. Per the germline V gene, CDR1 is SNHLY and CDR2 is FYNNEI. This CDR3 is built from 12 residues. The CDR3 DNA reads TGTGCCAGCAGTTGGACTAATGAAAAACTGTTTTTT. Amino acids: CASSWTNEKLFF.

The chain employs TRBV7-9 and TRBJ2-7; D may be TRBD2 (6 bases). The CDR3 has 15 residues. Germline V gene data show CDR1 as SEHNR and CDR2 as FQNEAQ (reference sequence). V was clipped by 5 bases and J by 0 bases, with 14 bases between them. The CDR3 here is CASSRGTLSSYEQYF. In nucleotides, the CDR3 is TGTGCCAGCAGCCGGGGGACTTTGAGCTCCTACGAGCAGTACTTC. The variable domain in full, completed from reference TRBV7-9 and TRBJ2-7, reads DTGVSQNPRHKITKRGQNVTFRCDPISEHNRLYWYRQTLGQGPEFLTYFQNEAQLEKSRLLSDRFSAERPKGSFSTLEIQRTEQGDSAMYLCASSRGTLSSYEQYFGPGTRLTVT.

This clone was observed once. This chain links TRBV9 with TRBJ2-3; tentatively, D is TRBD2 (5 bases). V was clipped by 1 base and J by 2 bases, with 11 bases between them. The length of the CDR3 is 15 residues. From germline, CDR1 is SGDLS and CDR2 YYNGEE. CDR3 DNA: TGTGCCAGCAGCGTACTCGGGGAAAACACAGATACGCAGTATTTT. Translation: CASSVLGENTDTQYF.

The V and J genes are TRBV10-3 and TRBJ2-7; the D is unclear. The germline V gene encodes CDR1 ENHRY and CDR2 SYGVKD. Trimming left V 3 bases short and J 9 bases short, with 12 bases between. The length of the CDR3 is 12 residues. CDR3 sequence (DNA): TGTGCCATCAGTGACAGAAGGGTCTGGCAGTACTTC. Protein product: CAISDRRVWQYF.

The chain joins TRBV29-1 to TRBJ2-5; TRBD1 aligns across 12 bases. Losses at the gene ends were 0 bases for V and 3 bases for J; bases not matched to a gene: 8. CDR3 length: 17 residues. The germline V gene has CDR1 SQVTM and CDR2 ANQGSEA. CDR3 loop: CSVEDWGDRGREETQYF. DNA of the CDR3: TGCAGCGTTGAAGACTGGGGGGACAGGGGGCGAGAAGAGACCCAGTACTTC.